A selection of T cell receptor beta chains follows, all from one sample in a study of tumor-infiltrating lymphocytes in oesophageal squamous cell carcinoma. From the PCR reads, TCRdb called clonotypes with MiXCR, one entry per CDR3 protein. Of 20,000 to 25,000 distinct CDR3 sequences detected, more than 30% appear once; the ten largest clones hold 9.5% to 13%. Sequencing used esophageal tumor tissue. These receptors all come from a male donor with esophageal squamous cell carcinoma. The CDR3 runs from the conserved cysteine through the conserved F or W. Fields, in order: clone size, D gene, J gene, V gene, CDR3 DNA, CDR3 protein. D genes are given only for firm matches. Clone size is given for some rows only: seen once, a few or many times, or a class if the clone is expanded.

-,-,TRBJ1-2,TRBV7-2,TGTGCCAGCAGCCTGGGACTGCAGTCGGGCTACACCTTC,CASSLGLQSGYTF
many,-,TRBJ1-4,TRBV12-3/TRBV12-4,TGTGCCAGCACCGAAAGCGCAACTAATGAAAAACTGTTTTTT,CASTESATNEKLFF
once,-,TRBJ1-2,TRBV7-9,TGTGCCAGCATCCAAACCGGGACGGAGGGTGCTGGCTACACCTTC,CASIQTGTEGAGYTF
-,-,TRBJ2-7,TRBV18,TGTGCCAGCTCACCACCCGGAGCGCGGGAGCAGTACTTC,CASSPPGAREQYF
many,TRBD1,TRBJ1-2,TRBV20-1,TGCAGTGCCACAACAGGGGAGGCCTATGGCTACACCTTC,CSATTGEAYGYTF
-,-,TRBJ2-2,TRBV7-3,TGTGCCAGCAGCTTATCGGGGTTTAGCTCGAACACCGGGGAGCTGTTTTTT,CASSLSGFSSNTGELFF
many,-,TRBJ1-1,TRBV6-4,TGTGCCAGCAGTGCCTACCCCAGGACTGAAGCTTTCTTT,CASSAYPRTEAFF
many,TRBD1,TRBJ2-6,TRBV5-1,TGCGCCAGCAGCTTAGGGACAGGGGGAGGCCTTTCTGGGGCCAACGTCCTGACTTTC,CASSLGTGGGLSGANVLTF
many,TRBD2,TRBJ2-3,TRBV7-6,TGTGCCAGCAGCTTAGCGGGGACTACCCTAGATACGCAGTATTTT,CASSLAGTTLDTQYF
many,TRBD2,TRBJ2-1,TRBV5-4,TGCGCCAGCAGCTTGTTTAGCGGGAGCTCCTACAATGAGCAGTTCTTC,CASSLFSGSSYNEQFF
-,-,TRBJ1-3,TRBV12-3/TRBV12-4,TGTGCCAGCAGTTTACCAGCCGGGTCTGGAAACACCATATATTTT,CASSLPAGSGNTIYF
-,-,TRBJ2-5,TRBV11-3,TGTGCCAGCAGCTTAGGGGCAGGCCAAGAGACCCAGTACTTC,CASSLGAGQETQYF
-,TRBD1,TRBJ2-1,TRBV6-1,TGTGCCAGCAGTATAACCCGGGACAGGGCCTACAATGAGCAGTTCTTC,CASSITRDRAYNEQFF